This T cell receptor beta chain derives from a study of regulatory T cells in long-lasting Graves disease. Time point reported: newly diagnosed GD, antithyroid drugs for less than 3 months. Scientists built the TCR library using RNA that was extracted from PBMCs. The CDR3 covers 15 residues. The germline gives CDR1 LGHNA, CDR2 YSLEER. V dropped 0 bases and J dropped 8; count of bases not matched to a gene: 6. Investigators prepared the TCR beta libraries by applying iRepertoire HTBI primers and Arm-PCR of CDR3 regions. A single record per CDR3 protein comes from TCRdb applying MiXCR to the multiplex PCR reads. The table has 350,000 to 450,000 distinct CDR3 sequences, 10% to 15% seen once. This sample also appeared in a second study, on T cells in Graves' hyperthyroidism and ophthalmopathy.

The rearrangement joins TRBV4-3 to TRBJ2-1, with 8 bases identical to TRBD1. The material sequenced was peripheral blood mononuclear cells (PBMCs), taken at new diagnosis, from a patient treated with antithyroid drugs. The source is a woman aged 18-29 years with Graves disease. CDR3 in DNA: TGCGCCAGCAGCCAAGATCAGGGACAGGTTGATGAGCAGTTCTTC. Encoded protein: CASSQDQGQVDEQFF.